The source of this T cell receptor (beta chain) is a study of cytotoxic CD8 clonotypes in ibrutinib-treated CLL (dated by TCRdb to the early 2020s). Notes on the research overall: In this cohort, approximately 15 patients were treatment-naive and about a dozen were relapsed/refractory, while fewer than 18 had unmutated IGHV. Patients were still on ibrutinib when every remission and progressive disease sample was collected. An average of roughly 250,000 productive templates and roughly 94,000 productive rearrangements was obtained per sample. Response samples were obtained after a median of around 11 months of treatment, with a range of about 6 to 40 months. Partial responses were observed in approximately 24 patients and complete responses in 2; after a median follow-up of 68 months, remission was maintained in roughly 15 patients and progression was observed in approximately 12. Longitudinal samples were available for about 30% of the roughly 90 trial participants. Cryopreserved peripheral blood mononuclear cells were obtained before treatment, at response, and at either sustained remission or disease progression.

A MiSeq instrument was used for deep resolution sequencing, which targeted depths ranging from 1 in 1 million up to 1 in 200,000 T cells, with coverage averaging 10x for each clonotype. TCR beta libraries were generated with the immunoSEQ hsTCRB Kit. In the paper's pipeline: Data were analyzed with ImmunoSEQ Data Assistant and ImmunoSEQ Analyzer, with V, D and J genes assigned per IMGT definitions. Clonality, with values ranging from 0 to 1, was calculated as one minus the normalized Shannon entropy of productive rearrangement frequencies. Public clonotype analysis was restricted to overrepresented clonotypes comprising at least 0.05% of each patient's repertoire. Roughly 13 age-matched healthy donor repertoires from immuneACCESS were used as controls for clonality. TCRdb limited this immuneACCESS table to in-frame rearrangements with V and J called. A share of clones is missing; checked studies link under half to unresolved V genes, and the rest is unexplained. Clonal size and the V and J genes are those of that table, whereas D and trimming came from the DNA. In this sample the table shows approximately 25,000 clones, roughly 70% of which occur a single time. The ten most abundant clones make up more than 40% of the sample.

The study at large found these results: Public clonotypes were rare and either shrank or stayed stable during treatment, and the rise in clonality at ibrutinib response reflected expansion of private clonotypes. Lymph node repertoires were not examined, and the timing of sampling was not matched between patients in sustained remission and those whose disease progressed. An increase in clonality was observed at ibrutinib response, with clonality remaining stable during sustained remission and falling back toward baseline at progression. Baseline clonality was found to be higher than that of age-matched healthy donors and was strongly correlated with circulating CD8+ T-cell counts.

CDR1 and CDR2 (MDHEN, SYDVKM) derive from the germline V gene. Relative to germline, V is 6 bases shorter and J is 7 bases shorter, with 9 bases between their ends. Reading from cysteine to phenylalanine, the CDR3 counts 11 amino acids. Here the CDR3 DNA is all that survives: 33 bases in frame from base 1. This specimen's time point label, interpreted: more than 10 months on ibrutinib. Approximately 2 micrograms of genomic DNA were extracted from cryopreserved PBMCs for TCR beta library preparation. Longitudinal blood samples from CLL patients receiving ibrutinib monotherapy were subjected to high-throughput TCR beta sequencing. The patients took part in an open-label, single-center phase 2 trial of ibrutinib monotherapy. With regard to this clone: Its antigen is not yet known. No much larger clone exists at a distance of one base, and base qualities are not known.

This clonotype originated in a human donor with chronic lymphocytic leukemia. The specimen comprised PBMCs, sampled after 12 months of ibrutinib treatment. The sequence is built from TRBV28 and TRBJ1-1, with no confident D gene call. The sequenced DNA: TGTGCCAGCAGGGGTATTGGTGAAGCTTTCTTT. It codes for CASRGIGEAFF.